This is a list of T cell receptor beta chains from one sample in a study of blood T cell repertoires in COVID-19. The repertoire was sequenced with immunoSEQ multiplex PCR; TCRdb's copy has only in-frame clones and lacks some. This table has about 210,000 clones, roughly 88% appearing once. The material sequenced was peripheral blood. Receptors were obtained from a man in his forties or fifties with active or convalescent COVID-19. The CDR3 runs from the conserved cysteine through the conserved F or W. The D gene is left open where the match is weak. Not all rows give a size; the values are once, few, many and, for expanded clones, a class.

j_call | clone_size | d_call | v_call | cdr3_aa | cdr3_nt
TRBJ1-1 | - | - | TRBV21-1 | CASSKDPRFF | TGTGCCAGCAGCAAAGATCCCCGTTTCTTT
TRBJ1-2 | - | - | TRBV9 | CASSSRGGDIPYGYTF | TGTGCCAGCAGCTCCCGAGGGGGGGACATTCCCTATGGCTACACCTTC
TRBJ1-3 | - | - | TRBV28 | CASSLSIEYVAFSGNTIYF | TGTGCCAGCAGTTTATCGATAGAGTACGTCGCATTCTCTGGAAACACCATATATTTT
TRBJ2-3 | - | - | TRBV19 | CASSSHQAGGDTQYF | TGTGCCAGTAGTTCGCACCAGGCTGGAGGGGATACGCAGTATTTT
TRBJ1-5 | - | - | TRBV14 | CASSQVGNQPQHF | TGTGCCAGCAGCCAAGTCGGGAATCAGCCCCAGCATTTT
TRBJ2-5 | - | TRBD2 | TRBV7-3 | CASSLGLWRGGETQYF | TGTGCCAGCAGCCTGGGTCTATGGCGGGGGGGAGAGACCCAGTACTTC
TRBJ1-2 | - | - | TRBV4-1 | CASSPEGGGGNTF | TGCGCCAGCAGCCCAGAAGGGGGGGGAGGAAACACCTTC
TRBJ2-3 | - | TRBD2 | TRBV5-4 | CASSFGLAGLTDTQYF | TGTGCCAGCAGCTTTGGACTAGCGGGGCTGACAGATACGCAGTATTTT
TRBJ2-7 | - | TRBD1 | TRBV6-5 | CASSYRRDRGVHEQYF | TGTGCCAGCAGTTACCGCCGGGACAGAGGGGTGCACGAGCAGTACTTC
TRBJ1-3 | - | - | TRBV3-1/TRBV3-2 | CASSLTGYSGNTIYF | TGTGCCAGCAGCCTAACGGGATACTCTGGAAACACCATATATTTT
TRBJ1-1 | - | TRBD1 | TRBV28 | CASSWGTGGSTEAFF | TGTGCCAGCAGTTGGGGGACAGGGGGGAGCACTGAAGCTTTCTTT
TRBJ2-2 | once | TRBD1 | TRBV27 | CASSRTGAGELFF | TGTGCCAGCAGTAGGACAGGGGCCGGGGAGCTGTTTTTT
TRBJ2-3 | - | TRBD2 | TRBV15 | CATSRDRGLVDTQYF | TGTGCCACCAGCAGAGATCGGGGACTAGTTGATACGCAGTATTTT
TRBJ2-5 | - | TRBD1 | TRBV5-1 | CASRGTGEGETQYF | TGCGCCAGCAGAGGGACAGGGGAAGGGGAGACCCAGTACTTC
TRBJ2-5 | - | TRBD2 | TRBV25-1 | CASSRERGGRETQYF | TGTGCCAGCAGCCGGGAGCGGGGGGGCCGGGAGACCCAGTACTTC
TRBJ1-5 | once | TRBD1 | TRBV10-3 | CAISERGQPNHSNQPQHF | TGTGCCATCAGTGAGCGGGGACAGCCTAATCATAGCAATCAGCCCCAGCATTTT
TRBJ1-5 | once | - | TRBV7-8 | CASSPRVVNQPQHF | TGTGCCAGCAGCCCCCGAGTGGTCAATCAGCCCCAGCATTTT
TRBJ2-7 | - | - | TRBV5-1 | CASSFQRTYEQYF | TGCGCCAGCAGCTTTCAGCGTACCTACGAGCAGTACTTC
TRBJ2-2 | - | - | TRBV6-5 | CASSTTYTGELFF | TGTGCCAGCAGTACGACTTACACCGGGGAGCTGTTTTTT
TRBJ1-2 | - | - | TRBV6-1 | CASRTPRGGYTF | TGTGCCAGCAGAACGCCCAGGGGTGGCTACACCTTC
TRBJ2-1 | - | TRBD2 | TRBV6-6 | CASSYQGGGGINEQFF | TGTGCCAGCAGTTACCAGGGCGGGGGGGGCATCAATGAGCAGTTCTTC
TRBJ1-2 | - | - | TRBV7-9 | CASSLASAGYGYTF | TGTGCCAGCAGCTTAGCGTCGGCAGGCTATGGCTACACCTTC
TRBJ1-5 | - | - | TRBV9 | CASSVFLAGALGQPQHF | TGTGCCAGCAGCGTCTTCCTGGCGGGGGCTCTCGGTCAGCCCCAGCATTTT
TRBJ1-2 | - | - | TRBV2 | CASLFTRTGDGYTF | TGTGCCAGCCTTTTTACCCGGACGGGGGATGGCTACACCTTC
TRBJ1-2 | - | - | TRBV27 | CASSSRGEDYGYTF | TGTGCCAGCAGTTCGCGGGGGGAGGACTATGGCTACACCTTC
TRBJ2-3 | - | TRBD1 | TRBV6-5 | CASSYTGTVTDTQYF | TGTGCCAGCAGTTACACCGGGACAGTCACAGATACGCAGTATTTT
TRBJ1-1 | - | - | TRBV4-1 | CASSLGGAGAEAFF | TGCGCCAGCAGTTTGGGTGGGGCGGGAGCTGAAGCTTTCTTT
TRBJ1-1 | - | TRBD1 | TRBV6-5 | CASSYRQGTEAFF | TGTGCCAGCAGTTACCGACAGGGCACTGAAGCTTTCTTT
TRBJ1-2 | - | - | TRBV5-1 | CASSLVGQYLNYGYTF | TGCGCCAGCAGCTTGGTTGGGCAGTACCTCAACTATGGCTACACCTTC
TRBJ2-1 | - | TRBD2 | TRBV4-2 | CASSQERLAGDNEQFF | TGTGCCAGCAGCCAAGAGAGACTAGCGGGGGACAATGAGCAGTTCTTC
TRBJ2-1 | once | TRBD2 | TRBV29-1 | CSVEGSSGGSYNEQFF | TGCAGCGTTGAAGGATCTAGCGGGGGCTCCTACAATGAGCAGTTCTTC
TRBJ1-5 | - | - | TRBV16 | CASSPVAGFGQPQHF | TGTGCCAGCAGCCCCGTGGCAGGGTTCGGACAGCCCCAGCATTTT